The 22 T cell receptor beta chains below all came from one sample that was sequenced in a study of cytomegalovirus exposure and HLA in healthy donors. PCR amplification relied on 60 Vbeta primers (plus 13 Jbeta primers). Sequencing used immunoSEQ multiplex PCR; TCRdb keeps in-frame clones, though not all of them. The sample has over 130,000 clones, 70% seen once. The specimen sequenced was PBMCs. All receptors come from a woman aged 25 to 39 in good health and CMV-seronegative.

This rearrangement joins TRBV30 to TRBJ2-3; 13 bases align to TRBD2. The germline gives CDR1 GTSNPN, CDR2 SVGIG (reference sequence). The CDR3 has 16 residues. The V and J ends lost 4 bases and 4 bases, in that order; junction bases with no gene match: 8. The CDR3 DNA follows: TGTGCCTGGACCCTTGGACTAGCGGGAGTCGCAGATACGCAGTATTTT. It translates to CAWTLGLAGVADTQYF.

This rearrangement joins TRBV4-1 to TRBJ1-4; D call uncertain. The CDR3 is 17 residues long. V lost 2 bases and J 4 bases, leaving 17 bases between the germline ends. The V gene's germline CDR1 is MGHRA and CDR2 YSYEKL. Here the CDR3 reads CASSQRKPQQLNEKLFF. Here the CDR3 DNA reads TGCGCCAGCAGCCAACGAAAACCCCAACAGCTTAATGAAAAACTGTTTTTT.

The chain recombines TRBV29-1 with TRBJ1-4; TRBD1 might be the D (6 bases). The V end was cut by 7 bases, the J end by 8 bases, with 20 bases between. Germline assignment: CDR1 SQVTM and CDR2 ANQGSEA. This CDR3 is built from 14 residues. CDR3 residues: CSAKSRGWEEKLFF. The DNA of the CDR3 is TGCAGCGCTAAATCCAGGGGATGGGAGGAAAAACTGTTTTTT.

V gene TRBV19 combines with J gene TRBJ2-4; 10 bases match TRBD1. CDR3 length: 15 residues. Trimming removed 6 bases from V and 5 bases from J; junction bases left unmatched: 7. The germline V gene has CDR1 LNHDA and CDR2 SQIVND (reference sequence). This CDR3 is CASRLDRGKENIQYF. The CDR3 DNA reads TGTGCCAGTAGACTGGACAGGGGGAAGGAAAACATTCAGTACTTC. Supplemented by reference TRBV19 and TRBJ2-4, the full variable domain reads DGGITQSPKYLFRKEGQNVTLSCEQNLNHDAMYWYRQDPGQGLRLIYYSQIVNDFQKGDIAEGYSVSREKKESFPLTVTSAQKNPTAFYLCASRLDRGKENIQYFGAGTRLSVL.

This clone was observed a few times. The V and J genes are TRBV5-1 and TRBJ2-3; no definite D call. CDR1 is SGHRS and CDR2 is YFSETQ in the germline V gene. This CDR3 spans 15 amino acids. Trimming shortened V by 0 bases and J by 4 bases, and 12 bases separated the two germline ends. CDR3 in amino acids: CASSLETAPPDTQYF. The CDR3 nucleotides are TGCGCCAGCAGCTTGGAAACTGCTCCCCCAGATACGCAGTATTTT.

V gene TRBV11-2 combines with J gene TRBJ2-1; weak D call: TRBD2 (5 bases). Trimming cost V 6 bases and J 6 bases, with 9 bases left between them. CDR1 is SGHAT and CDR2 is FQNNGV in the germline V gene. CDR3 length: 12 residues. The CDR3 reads CASSIGGNEQFF. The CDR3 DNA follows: TGTGCCAGCAGTATAGGAGGCAATGAGCAGTTCTTC.

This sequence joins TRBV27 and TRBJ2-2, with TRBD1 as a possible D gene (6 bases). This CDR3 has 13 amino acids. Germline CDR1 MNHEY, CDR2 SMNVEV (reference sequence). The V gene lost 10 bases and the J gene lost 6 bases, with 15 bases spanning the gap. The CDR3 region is CATWSSGAGELFF. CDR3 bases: TGTGCCACCTGGAGCTCAGGGGCCGGGGAGCTGTTTTTT.

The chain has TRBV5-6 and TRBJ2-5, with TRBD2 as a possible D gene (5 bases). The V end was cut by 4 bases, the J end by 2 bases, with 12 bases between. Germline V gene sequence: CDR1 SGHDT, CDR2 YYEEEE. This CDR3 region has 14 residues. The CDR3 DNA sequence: TGTGCCAGCAGCACCCCCCGGGGACAAGAGACCCAGTACTTC. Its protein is CASSTPRGQETQYF.

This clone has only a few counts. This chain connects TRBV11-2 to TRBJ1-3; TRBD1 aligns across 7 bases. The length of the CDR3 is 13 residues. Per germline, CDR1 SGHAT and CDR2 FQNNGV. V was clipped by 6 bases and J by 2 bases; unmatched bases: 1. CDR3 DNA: TGTGCCAGCAGGGGGACAGCTGGAAACACCATATATTTT. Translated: CASRGTAGNTIYF.

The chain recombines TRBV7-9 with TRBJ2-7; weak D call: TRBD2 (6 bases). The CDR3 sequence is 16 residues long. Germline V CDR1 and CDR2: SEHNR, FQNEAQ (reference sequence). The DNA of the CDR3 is TGTTCCAGCAGCCATACCAACCCGGAGGGGTTCGACGAGCAGTACGTC. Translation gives CSSSHTNPEGFDEQYV.

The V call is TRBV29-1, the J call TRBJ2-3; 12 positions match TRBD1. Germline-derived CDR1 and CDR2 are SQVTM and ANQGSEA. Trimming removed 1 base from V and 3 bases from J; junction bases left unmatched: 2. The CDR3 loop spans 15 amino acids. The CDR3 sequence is CSVEAGQGATDTQYF. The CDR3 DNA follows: TGCAGCGTTGAAGCGGGACAGGGGGCAACAGATACGCAGTATTTT.

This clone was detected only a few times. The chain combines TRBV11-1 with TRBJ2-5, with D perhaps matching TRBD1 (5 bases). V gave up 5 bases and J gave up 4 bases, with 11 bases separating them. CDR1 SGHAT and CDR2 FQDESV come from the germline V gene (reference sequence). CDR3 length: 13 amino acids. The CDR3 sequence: CASSDQGRETQYF. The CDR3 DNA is TGTGCCAGCAGCGACCAGGGTCGAGAGACCCAGTACTTC.

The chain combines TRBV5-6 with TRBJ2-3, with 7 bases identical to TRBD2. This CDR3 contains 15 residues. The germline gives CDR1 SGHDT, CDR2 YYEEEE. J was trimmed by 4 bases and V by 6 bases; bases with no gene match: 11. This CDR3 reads CASNLWTSPADTQYF. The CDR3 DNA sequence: TGTGCCAGCAACCTGTGGACTAGTCCGGCAGATACGCAGTATTTT.

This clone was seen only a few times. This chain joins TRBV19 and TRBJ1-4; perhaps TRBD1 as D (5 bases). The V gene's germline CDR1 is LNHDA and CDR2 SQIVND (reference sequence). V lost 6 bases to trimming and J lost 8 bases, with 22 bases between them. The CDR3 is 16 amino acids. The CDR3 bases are TGTGCCAGTAGCCAGGGCACGAATTTAGGAGCCGAAAAACTGTTTTTT. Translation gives CASSQGTNLGAEKLFF. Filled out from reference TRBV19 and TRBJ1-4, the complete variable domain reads DGGITQSPKYLFRKEGQNVTLSCEQNLNHDAMYWYRQDPGQGLRLIYYSQIVNDFQKGDIAEGYSVSREKKESFPLTVTSAQKNPTAFYLCASSQGTNLGAEKLFFGSGTQLSVL.

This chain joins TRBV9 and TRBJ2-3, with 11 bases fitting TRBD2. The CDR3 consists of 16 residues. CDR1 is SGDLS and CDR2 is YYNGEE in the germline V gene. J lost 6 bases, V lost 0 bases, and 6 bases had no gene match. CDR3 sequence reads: CASSVAPSGGHDTQYF. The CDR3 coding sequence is TGTGCCAGCAGCGTAGCTCCTAGCGGGGGGCATGATACGCAGTATTTT.

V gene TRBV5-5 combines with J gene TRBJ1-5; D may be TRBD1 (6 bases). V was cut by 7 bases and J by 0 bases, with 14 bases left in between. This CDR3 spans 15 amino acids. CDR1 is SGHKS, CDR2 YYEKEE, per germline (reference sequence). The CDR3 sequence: CASGRTGNSNQPQHF. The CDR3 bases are TGTGCCAGCGGTCGCACAGGGAATAGCAATCAGCCCCAGCATTTT.

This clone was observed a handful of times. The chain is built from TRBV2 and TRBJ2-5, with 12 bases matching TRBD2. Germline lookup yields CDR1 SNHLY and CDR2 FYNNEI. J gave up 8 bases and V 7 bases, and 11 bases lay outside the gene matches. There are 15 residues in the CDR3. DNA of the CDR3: TGTGCCAGCAAAAGGGCTAGCGGGGGGGCAGAAACCCAGTACTTC. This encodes CASKRASGGAETQYF. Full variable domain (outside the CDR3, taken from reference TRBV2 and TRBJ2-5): EPEVTQTPSHQVTQMGQEVILRCVPISNHLYFYWYRQILGQKVEFLVSFYNNEISEKSEIFDDQFSVERPDGSNFTLKIRSTKLEDSAMYFCASKRASGGAETQYFGPGTRLLVL.

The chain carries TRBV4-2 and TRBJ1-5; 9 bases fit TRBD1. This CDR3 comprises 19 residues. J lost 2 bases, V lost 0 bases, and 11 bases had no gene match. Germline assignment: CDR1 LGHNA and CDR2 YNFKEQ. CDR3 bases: TGTGCCAGCAGCCAAGACCCAATGAAAGGACAGGGGCGCAATCAGCCCCAGCATTTT. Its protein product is CASSQDPMKGQGRNQPQHF.

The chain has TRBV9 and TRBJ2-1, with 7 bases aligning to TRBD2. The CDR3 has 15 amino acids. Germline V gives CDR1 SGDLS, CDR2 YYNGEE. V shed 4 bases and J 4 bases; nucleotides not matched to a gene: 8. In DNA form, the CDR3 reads TGTGCCAGCAGCCCCGAATTGGGGGGGTACAATGAGCAGTTCTTC. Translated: CASSPELGGYNEQFF.

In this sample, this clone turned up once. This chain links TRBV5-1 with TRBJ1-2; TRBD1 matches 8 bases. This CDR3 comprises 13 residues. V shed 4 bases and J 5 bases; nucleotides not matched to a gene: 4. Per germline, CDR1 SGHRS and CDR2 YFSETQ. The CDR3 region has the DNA TGCGCCAGCAGCGTCGACAGGGGTTATGGCTACACCTTC. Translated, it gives CASSVDRGYGYTF. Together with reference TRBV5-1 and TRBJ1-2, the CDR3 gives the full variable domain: KAGVTQTPRYLIKTRGQQVTLSCSPISGHRSVSWYQQTPGQGLQFLFEYFSETQRNKGNFPGRFSGRQFSNSRSEMNVSTLELGDSALYLCASSVDRGYGYTFGSGTRLTVV.

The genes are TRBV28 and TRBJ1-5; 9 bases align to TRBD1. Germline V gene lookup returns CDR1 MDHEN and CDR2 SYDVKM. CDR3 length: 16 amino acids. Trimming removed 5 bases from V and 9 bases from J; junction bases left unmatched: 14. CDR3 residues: CASSITGTGNFLPQHF. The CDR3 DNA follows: TGTGCCAGCAGTATTACCGGGACAGGGAATTTTCTGCCCCAGCATTTT. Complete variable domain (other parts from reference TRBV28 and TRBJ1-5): DVKVTQSSRYLVKRTGEKVFLECVQDMDHENMFWYRQDPGLGLRLIYFSYDVKMKEKGDIPEGYSVSREKKERFSLILESASTNQTSMYLCASSITGTGNFLPQHFGDGTRLSIL.

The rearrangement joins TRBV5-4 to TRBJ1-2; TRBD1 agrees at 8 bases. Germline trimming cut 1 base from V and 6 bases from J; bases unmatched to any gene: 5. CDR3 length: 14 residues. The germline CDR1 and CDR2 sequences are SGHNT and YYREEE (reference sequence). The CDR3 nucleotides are TGTGCCAGCAGCTTGCCAGGGGGCACGGATGGCTACACCTTC. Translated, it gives CASSLPGGTDGYTF.